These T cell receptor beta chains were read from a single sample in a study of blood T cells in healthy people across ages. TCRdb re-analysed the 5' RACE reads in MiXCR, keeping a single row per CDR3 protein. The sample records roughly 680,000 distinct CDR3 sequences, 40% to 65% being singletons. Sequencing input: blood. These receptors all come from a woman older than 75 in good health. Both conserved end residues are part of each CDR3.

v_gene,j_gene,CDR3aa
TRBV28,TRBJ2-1,CASSPGTGGWNERFF
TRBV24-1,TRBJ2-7,CATSDRQRSTEQYF
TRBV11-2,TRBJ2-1,CASSLDRGSGPYNEQFF
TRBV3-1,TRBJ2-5,CASSQVRTRSTETQYF
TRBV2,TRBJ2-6,CASGESSGANVLTF
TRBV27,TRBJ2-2,CATKRNSGIPGELFF
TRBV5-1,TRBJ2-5,CASSLWRQETQYF
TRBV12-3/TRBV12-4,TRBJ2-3,CASREGLAGVDTQYF
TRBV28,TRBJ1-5,CASRGTGGVQPQHF
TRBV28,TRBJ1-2,CASRYTDRRANYGYTF
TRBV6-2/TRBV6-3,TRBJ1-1,CASSSLYTQDTEAFF
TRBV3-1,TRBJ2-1,CASSQRTSGSSYNEQFF
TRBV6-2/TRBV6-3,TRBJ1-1,CASSRLRGSTEAFF
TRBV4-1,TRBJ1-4,CASMSQGADSRLIEKLFF
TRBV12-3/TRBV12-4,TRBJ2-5,CASSLARGNQETQYF
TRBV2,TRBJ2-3,CASHRGLTDTQYF
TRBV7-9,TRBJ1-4,CAGSLVVRGGYATNEKLFF
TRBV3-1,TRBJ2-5,CASSQPTSGEETQYF
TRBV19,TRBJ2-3,CASSIGLGADTQYF
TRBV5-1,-,CASSLDSGGYTRREQYF
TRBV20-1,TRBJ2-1,CSAIDLGQDHYNEQFF
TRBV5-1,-,CASSYELAGIETQYF
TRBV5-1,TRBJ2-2,CASSLWAGANTGELFF
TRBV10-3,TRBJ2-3,CAIRNTDTQYF
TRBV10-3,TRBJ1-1,CAISTRLFTEAFF
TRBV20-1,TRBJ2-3,CSARAQTQGSDTQYF
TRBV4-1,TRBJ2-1,CASSQLETSGRTGSYNEQFF
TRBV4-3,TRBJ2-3,CASSPRTSGRARDTQYF
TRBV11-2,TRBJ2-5,CASSPTGTTQETQYF
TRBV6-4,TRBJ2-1,CASSRLAGEGNEQFF
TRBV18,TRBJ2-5,CASTTGSDEQYF
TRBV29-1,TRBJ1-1,CSVGLDRAVTEAFF
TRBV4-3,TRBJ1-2,CASSQARTANYGYTF
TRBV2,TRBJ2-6,CASSELGYGANVLTF
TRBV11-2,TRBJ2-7,CASSPRLAFYEQYF
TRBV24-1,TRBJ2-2,CATSVEGEVGELFF